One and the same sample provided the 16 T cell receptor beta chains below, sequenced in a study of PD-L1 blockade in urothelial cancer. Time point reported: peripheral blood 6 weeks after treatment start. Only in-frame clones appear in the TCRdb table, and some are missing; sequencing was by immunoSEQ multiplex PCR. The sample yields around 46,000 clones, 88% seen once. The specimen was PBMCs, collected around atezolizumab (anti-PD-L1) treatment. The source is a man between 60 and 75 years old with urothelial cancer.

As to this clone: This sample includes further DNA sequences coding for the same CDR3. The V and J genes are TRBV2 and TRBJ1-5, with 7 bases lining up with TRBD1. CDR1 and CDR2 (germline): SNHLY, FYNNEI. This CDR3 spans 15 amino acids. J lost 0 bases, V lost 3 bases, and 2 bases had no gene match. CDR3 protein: CASSEGQYSNQPQHF. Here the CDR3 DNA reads TGTGCCAGCAGTGAGGGACAGTATAGCAATCAGCCCCAGCATTTT.

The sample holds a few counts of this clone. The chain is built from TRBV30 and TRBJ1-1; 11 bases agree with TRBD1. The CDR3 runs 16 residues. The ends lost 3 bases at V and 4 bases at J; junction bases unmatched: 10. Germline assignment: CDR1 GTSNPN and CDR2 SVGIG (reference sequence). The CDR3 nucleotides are TGTGCCTGGAGACGGACAGGGGGCTCCGATTTCACTGAAGCTTTCTTT. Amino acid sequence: CAWRRTGGSDFTEAFF.

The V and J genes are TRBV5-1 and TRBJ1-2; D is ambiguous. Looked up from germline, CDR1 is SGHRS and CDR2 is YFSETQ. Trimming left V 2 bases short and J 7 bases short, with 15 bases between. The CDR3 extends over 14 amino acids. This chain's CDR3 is CASSFNTGEGGYTF. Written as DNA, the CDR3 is TGCGCCAGCAGCTTTAACACCGGTGAGGGTGGCTACACCTTC.

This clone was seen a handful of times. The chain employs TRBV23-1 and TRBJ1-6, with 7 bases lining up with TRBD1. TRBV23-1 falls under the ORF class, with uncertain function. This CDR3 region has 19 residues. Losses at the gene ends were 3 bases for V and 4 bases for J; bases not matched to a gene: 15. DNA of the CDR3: TGCGCCAGCAGTCATTCGGGACAGATTAAGGCCAAATATAATTCACCCCTCCACTTT. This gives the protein CASSHSGQIKAKYNSPLHF.

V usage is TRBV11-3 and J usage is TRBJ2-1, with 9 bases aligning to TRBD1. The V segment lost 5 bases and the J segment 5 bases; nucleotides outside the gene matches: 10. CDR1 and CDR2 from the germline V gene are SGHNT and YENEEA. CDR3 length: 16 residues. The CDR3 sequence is CASSRGTGIRDNEQFF. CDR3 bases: TGTGCCAGCAGCAGGGGGACAGGGATAAGGGACAATGAGCAGTTCTTC.

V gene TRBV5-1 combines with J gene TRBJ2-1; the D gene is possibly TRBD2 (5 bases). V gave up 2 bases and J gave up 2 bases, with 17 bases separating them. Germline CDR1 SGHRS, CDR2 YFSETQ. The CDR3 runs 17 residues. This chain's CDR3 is CASSFSPSPTTYNEQFF. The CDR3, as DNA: TGCGCCAGCAGCTTTAGTCCTAGCCCCACTACCTACAATGAGCAGTTCTTC. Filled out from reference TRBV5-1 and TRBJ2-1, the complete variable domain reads KAGVTQTPRYLIKTRGQQVTLSCSPISGHRSVSWYQQTPGQGLQFLFEYFSETQRNKGNFPGRFSGRQFSNSRSEMNVSTLELGDSALYLCASSFSPSPTTYNEQFFGPGTRLTVL.

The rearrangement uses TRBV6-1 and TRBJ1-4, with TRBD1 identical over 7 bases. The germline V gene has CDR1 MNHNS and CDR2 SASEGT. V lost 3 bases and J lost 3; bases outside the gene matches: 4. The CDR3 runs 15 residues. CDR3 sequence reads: CASSDGTVANEKLFF. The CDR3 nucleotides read TGTGCCAGCAGTGACGGGACAGTCGCTAATGAAAAACTGTTTTTT.

The CDR3 sequence: CAWQLGGGVETQYF. The CDR3 nucleotides are TGTGCCTGGCAATTAGGCGGGGGGGTGGAGACCCAGTACTTC. The V and J genes are TRBV30 and TRBJ2-5; 9 positions match TRBD2. The CDR3 sequence is 14 residues long. Trimming cost V 5 bases and J 5 bases; bases outside gene matches: 9. Germline V gene sequence: CDR1 GTSNPN, CDR2 SVGIG (reference sequence).

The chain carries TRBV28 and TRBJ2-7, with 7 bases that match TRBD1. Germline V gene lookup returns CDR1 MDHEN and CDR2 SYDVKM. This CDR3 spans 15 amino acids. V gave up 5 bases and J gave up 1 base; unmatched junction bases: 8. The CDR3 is CASSIPDRASYEQYF. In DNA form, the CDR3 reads TGTGCCAGCAGTATCCCCGACAGGGCGTCCTACGAGCAGTACTTC.

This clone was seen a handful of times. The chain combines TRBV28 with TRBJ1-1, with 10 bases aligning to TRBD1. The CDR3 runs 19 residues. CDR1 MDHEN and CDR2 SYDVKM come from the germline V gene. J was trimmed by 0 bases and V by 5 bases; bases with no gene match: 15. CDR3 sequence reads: CASSRYGTGELIVNTEAFF. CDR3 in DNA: TGTGCCAGCAGTCGTTATGGGACAGGGGAATTGATTGTGAACACTGAAGCTTTCTTT.

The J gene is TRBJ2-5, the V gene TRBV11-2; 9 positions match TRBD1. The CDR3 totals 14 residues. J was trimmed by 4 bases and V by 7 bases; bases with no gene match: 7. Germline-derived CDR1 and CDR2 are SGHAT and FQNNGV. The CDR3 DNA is TGTGCCAGCAATCGGGACAGGGCGCCAGAGACCCAGTACTTC. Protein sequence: CASNRDRAPETQYF.

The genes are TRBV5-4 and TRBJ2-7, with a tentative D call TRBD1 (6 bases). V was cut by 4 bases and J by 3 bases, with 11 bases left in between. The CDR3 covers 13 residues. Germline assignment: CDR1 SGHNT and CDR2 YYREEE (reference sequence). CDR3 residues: CASSRTQGYEQYF. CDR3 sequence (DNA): TGTGCCAGCAGCCGCACACAGGGCTACGAGCAGTACTTC.

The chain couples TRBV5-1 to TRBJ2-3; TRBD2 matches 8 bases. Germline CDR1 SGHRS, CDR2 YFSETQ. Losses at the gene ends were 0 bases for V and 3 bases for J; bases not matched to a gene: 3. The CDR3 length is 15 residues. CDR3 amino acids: CASSLGGGRTDTQYF. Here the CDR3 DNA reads TGCGCCAGCAGCTTGGGCGGGGGGAGGACAGATACGCAGTATTTT.

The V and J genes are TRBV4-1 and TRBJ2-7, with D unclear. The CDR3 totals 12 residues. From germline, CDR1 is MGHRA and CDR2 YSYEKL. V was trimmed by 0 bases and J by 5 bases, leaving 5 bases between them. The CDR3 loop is CASSQDFNEQYF. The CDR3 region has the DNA TGCGCCAGCAGCCAAGATTTCAACGAGCAGTACTTC.

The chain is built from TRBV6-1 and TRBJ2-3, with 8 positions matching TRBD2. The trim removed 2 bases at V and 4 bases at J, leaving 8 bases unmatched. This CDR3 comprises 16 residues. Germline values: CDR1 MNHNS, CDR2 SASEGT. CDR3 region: CASSEPGLAYADTQYF. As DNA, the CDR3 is TGTGCCAGCAGTGAACCCGGACTAGCCTACGCAGATACGCAGTATTTT.

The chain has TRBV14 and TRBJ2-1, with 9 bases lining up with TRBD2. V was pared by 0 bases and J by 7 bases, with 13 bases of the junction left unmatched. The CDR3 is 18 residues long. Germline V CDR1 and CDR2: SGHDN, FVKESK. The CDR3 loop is CASSQDIYASGINNEQFF. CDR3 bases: TGTGCCAGCAGCCAAGATATATATGCTAGCGGGATCAATAATGAGCAGTTCTTC. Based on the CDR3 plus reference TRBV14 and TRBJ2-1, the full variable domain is EAGVTQFPSHSVIEKGQTVTLRCDPISGHDNLYWYRRVMGKEIKFLLHFVKESKQDESGMPNNRFLAERTGGTYSTLKVQPAELEDSGVYFCASSQDIYASGINNEQFFGPGTRLTVL.